The entry below describes one TCR beta chain. The sample contains more than one DNA sequence encoding this CDR3. Germline V gives CDR1 SGDLS, CDR2 YYNGEE. This CDR3 has 15 residues. V dropped 0 bases and J dropped 2; count of bases not matched to a gene: 0. This PCR relied on a set of 60 Vbeta primers and 13 Jbeta primers. Clones were sequenced by immunoSEQ multiplex PCR, and TCRdb holds only the in-frame ones, with some missing. The sample holds some 250,000 clones, 82% seen once. The entry originates in a study of cytomegalovirus exposure and HLA in healthy donors. Sequenced input: PBMCs. The chain employs TRBV9 and TRBJ1-5, with TRBD1 matching over 9 bases. The clonotype was recovered from a woman between 35 and 50 years old in good health and CMV-seropositive. For the CDR3, the DNA is TGTGCCAGCAGCGTAGGGACAGGGGGCAATCAGCCCCAGCATTTT. It specifies CASSVGTGGNQPQHF.